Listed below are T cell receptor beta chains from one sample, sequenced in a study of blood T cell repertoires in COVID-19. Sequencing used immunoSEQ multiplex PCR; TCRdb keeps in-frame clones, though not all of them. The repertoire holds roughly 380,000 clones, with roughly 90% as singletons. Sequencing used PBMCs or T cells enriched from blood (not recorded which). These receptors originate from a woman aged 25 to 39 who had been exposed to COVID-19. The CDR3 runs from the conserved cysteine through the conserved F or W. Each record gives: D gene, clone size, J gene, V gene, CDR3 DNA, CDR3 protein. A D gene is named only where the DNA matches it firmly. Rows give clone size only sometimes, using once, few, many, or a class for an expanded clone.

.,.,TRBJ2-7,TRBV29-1,TGCAGCGCCCATGGGGGATGGGGGGACGAGCAGTACTTC,CSAHGGWGDEQYF
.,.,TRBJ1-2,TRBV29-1,TGCAGCGTGCATAGTGGCAGTGCGCCGGGGGGGAGCGGCTACACCTTC,CSVHSGSAPGGSGYTF
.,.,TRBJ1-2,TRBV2,TGTGCCAGCAGTGATATCGGACAGAGCTATGGCTACACCTTC,CASSDIGQSYGYTF
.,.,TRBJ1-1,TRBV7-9,TGTGCCAGCAGCTACGAGGGGAACACTGAAGCTTTCTTT,CASSYEGNTEAFF
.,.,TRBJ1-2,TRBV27,TGTGCCAGCAGTTTCTTCAGAGGGGGGGACGGCTACACCTTC,CASSFFRGGDGYTF
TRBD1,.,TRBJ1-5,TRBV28,TGTGCCAGCAGTCGGGACAGAAGTAGGAATCAGCCCCAGCATTTT,CASSRDRSRNQPQHF
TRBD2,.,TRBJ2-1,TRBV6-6,TGTGCCAGCAGTTACAGCGGGAGCCCTAATGAGCAGTTCTTC,CASSYSGSPNEQFF
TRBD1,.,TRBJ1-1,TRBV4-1,TGCGCCAGCAGCCAAGCCTTGGACAGGGCTAGGGCTGAAGCTTTCTTT,CASSQALDRARAEAFF
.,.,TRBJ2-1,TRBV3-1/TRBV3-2,TGTGCCAGCAGCCCCCCCACTACCGGGATCTCCTACAATGAGCAGTTCTTC,CASSPPTTGISYNEQFF
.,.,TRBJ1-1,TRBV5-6,TGTGCCAGCAGCTTGGCAGAGAACACTGAAGCTTTCTTT,CASSLAENTEAFF
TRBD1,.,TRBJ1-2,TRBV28,TGTGCCAGCAGTTTACGGGACAGGGGGCGAGTGGATGGCTACACCTTC,CASSLRDRGRVDGYTF
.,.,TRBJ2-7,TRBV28,TGTGCCAGCACCCAGGGATCGTCCTACGAGCAGTACTTC,CASTQGSSYEQYF
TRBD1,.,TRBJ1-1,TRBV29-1,TGCAGCGTCAGCGACAGGGACACTGAAGCTTTCTTT,CSVSDRDTEAFF
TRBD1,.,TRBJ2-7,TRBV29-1,TGCAGCGTTGGTCCCAGACAGGGTTCGTACGAGCAGTACTTC,CSVGPRQGSYEQYF
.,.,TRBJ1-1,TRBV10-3,TGTGCCATCAGTACCGGACAGACGAACACTGAAGCTTTCTTT,CAISTGQTNTEAFF
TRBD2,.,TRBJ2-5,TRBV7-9,TGTGCCAGCAGCCGCGGGGGGGAGACCCAGTACTTC,CASSRGGETQYF
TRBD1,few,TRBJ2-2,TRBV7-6,TGTGCCAGCAGCTCCGGACAGGGGCTGTTTCAGGGGGAGCTGTTTTTT,CASSSGQGLFQGELFF
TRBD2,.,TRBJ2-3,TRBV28,TGTGCCAGCAGTTTGGTGGGACTAGCGGGAGAGGCGCAGTATTTT,CASSLVGLAGEAQYF
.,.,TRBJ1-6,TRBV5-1,TGCGCCAGCAGCTTGACAGGGAAGGATAATTCACCCCTCCACTTT,CASSLTGKDNSPLHF
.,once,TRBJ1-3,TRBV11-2,TGTGCCAGCAGCTTTGGGGAGAGCTCTGGAAACACCATATATTTT,CASSFGESSGNTIYF
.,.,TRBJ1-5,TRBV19,TGTGCCAGTAGTCAGGGACACAATCAGCCCCAGCATTTT,CASSQGHNQPQHF
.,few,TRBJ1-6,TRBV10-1,TGCGCCAGCAGTCTCCCGAATTCACCCCTCCACTTT,CASSLPNSPLHF
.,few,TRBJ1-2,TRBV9,TGTGCCAGCAGCCCCTCCGAGACCCCGGCAGGCGGCTACACCTTC,CASSPSETPAGGYTF
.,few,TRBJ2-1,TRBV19,TGTGCCAGTAGACGAACGGAGAGCTACAATGAGCAGTTCTTC,CASRRTESYNEQFF
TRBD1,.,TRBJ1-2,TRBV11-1,TGTGCCAGCAGTCCACAGGGGTCAAGATATGGCTACACCTTC,CASSPQGSRYGYTF
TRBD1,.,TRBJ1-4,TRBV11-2,TGTGCCAGCAGCAGAGCCGGACAGGGAGGGGAAAAACTGTTTTTT,CASSRAGQGGEKLFF
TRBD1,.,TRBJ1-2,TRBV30,TGTGCCTGGATCAGGGACAGGGGGAGGAACTATGGCTACACCTTC,CAWIRDRGRNYGYTF
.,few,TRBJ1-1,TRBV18,TGTGCCAGCTCACAGCAGGGGAGCACTGAAGCTTTCTTT,CASSQQGSTEAFF
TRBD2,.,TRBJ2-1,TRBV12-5,TGTGCTAGTGGTTTGGTAGAGGGAGGGCCCTACAATGAGCAGTTCTTC,CASGLVEGGPYNEQFF
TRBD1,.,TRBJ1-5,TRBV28,TGTGCCAGCAGCCGACTACAGGGGAGGAATCAGCCCCAGCATTTT,CASSRLQGRNQPQHF
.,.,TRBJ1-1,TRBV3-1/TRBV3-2,TGTGCCAGCAGTCCTCTTACAGCAAACACTGAAGCTTTCTTT,CASSPLTANTEAFF
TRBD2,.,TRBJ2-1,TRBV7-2,TGTGCCAGCAGGGGACTAGGGGTTGAGCAGTTCTTC,CASRGLGVEQFF
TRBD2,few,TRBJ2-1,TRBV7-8,TGTGCCAGCAGCTTAGGAGGGAGGGGAAATGAGCAGTTCTTC,CASSLGGRGNEQFF
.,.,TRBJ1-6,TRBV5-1,TGCGCCAGCACCTACGGGGGTGATTCACCCCTCCACTTT,CASTYGGDSPLHF
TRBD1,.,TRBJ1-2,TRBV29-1,TGCAGCGCTTCCGGGACAGGGGGCCTCTCCTATGGCTACACCTTC,CSASGTGGLSYGYTF
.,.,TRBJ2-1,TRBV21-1,TGTGCCAGCACCCAAGCCCGGACAGCTTGCCAGTTCTTC,CASTQARTACQFF
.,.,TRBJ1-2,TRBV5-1,TGCGCCAGCAGCTTGGCAAGGCAGGGTGATGGTGGCTACACCTTC,CASSLARQGDGGYTF
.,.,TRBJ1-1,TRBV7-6,TGTGCCAGCAGCCCATGGAGTCGGGGCACTGAAGCTTTCTTT,CASSPWSRGTEAFF
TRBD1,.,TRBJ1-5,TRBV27,TGTGCCAGCAGTCAACGCCGGACAGGGGATCCGAATCAGCCCCAGCATTTT,CASSQRRTGDPNQPQHF
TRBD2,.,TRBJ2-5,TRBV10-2,TGCGCCAGCCTCCGGGAGGGGGAGACCCAGTACTTC,CASLREGETQYF
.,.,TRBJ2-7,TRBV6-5,TGTGCCAGCAGTTATATCGCGGAACAGGTACGCGGCGAGCAGTACTTC,CASSYIAEQVRGEQYF
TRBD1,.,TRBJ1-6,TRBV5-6,TGTGCCAGCAGCCGAGGGACAGGGGAATTGGGTTCACCCCTCCACTTT,CASSRGTGELGSPLHF
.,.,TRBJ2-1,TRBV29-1,TGCAGCGTGCGGGATAATCGCAATGAGCAGTTCTTC,CSVRDNRNEQFF
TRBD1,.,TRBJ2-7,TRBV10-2,TGCGCCAGCAGGGACAGGGGCTGGTACGAGCAGTACTTC,CASRDRGWYEQYF
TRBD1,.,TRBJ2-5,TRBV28,TGTGCCAGCACGCAGGGGGTACGGGGTGGGGAGACCCAGTACTTC,CASTQGVRGGETQYF
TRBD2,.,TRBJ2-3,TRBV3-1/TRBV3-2,TGTGCCAGCAGCCAACCCGGTCTAGCGGGAGTTGGGGATACGCAGTATTTT,CASSQPGLAGVGDTQYF
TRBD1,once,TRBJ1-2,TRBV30,TGTGCCTGGAGTGCTCGGGACAGAGCCCGGGGTGGCTACACCTTC,CAWSARDRARGGYTF
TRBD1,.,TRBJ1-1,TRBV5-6,TGTGCCAGCAGCAACTATGGACAGGAGTTTATGAACACTGAAGCTTTCTTT,CASSNYGQEFMNTEAFF
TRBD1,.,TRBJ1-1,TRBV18,TGTGCCAGCTCACTAGGGGTGACAGGGGCTAACACTGAAGCTTTCTTT,CASSLGVTGANTEAFF
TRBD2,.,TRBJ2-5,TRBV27,TGTGCCAGCAGTTTAATAGCGGGAGAGACCCAGTACTTC,CASSLIAGETQYF
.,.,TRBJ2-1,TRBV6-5,TGTGCCAGCACCAAATCTAGCGTAGGGGACAATGAGCAGTTCTTC,CASTKSSVGDNEQFF
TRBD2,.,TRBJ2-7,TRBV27,TGTGCCAGCCGTAGCGGGAGACCGACTCTCTACGAGCAGTACTTC,CASRSGRPTLYEQYF
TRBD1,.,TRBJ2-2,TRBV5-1,TGCGCCAGCGTTGGGACAGTAAACACCGGGGAGCTGTTTTTT,CASVGTVNTGELFF
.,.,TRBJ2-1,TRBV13,TGTGCCACTGGAGGGCTTGGGAATGAGCAGTTCTTC,CATGGLGNEQFF
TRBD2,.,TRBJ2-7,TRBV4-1,TGCGCCAGCAGCCTAGGGACTAGCGGCTCCTACGAGCAGTACTTC,CASSLGTSGSYEQYF
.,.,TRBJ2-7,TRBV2,TGTGCCAGCCGACAGGACACCTACGAGCAGTACTTC,CASRQDTYEQYF
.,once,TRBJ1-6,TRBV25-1,TGTGCCAGCAGTGAATGGTGGGCAGGCGTGTCACCCCTCCACTTT,CASSEWWAGVSPLHF
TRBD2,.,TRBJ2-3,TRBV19,TGTGCCAGTAGTACTCCCTTCCTTAGCGGGAGTGCAGATACGCAGTATTTT,CASSTPFLSGSADTQYF